This T cell receptor (beta chain) appears in the sequencing data of a study of radiotherapy plus CTLA-4 blockade in lung cancer. Remarks on this clone: Its antigen is unidentified. Other DNA sequences from this sample encode an identical CDR3 as well.

Whole-study findings and limits: Expansion of tumor-derived TCR clones was observed in blood after radiotherapy plus ipilimumab.

The CDR3 spans 13 residues. Germline trimming cut 11 bases from V and 1 base from J; bases unmatched to any gene: 4. CDR1 is MNHEY, CDR2 SVGAGI, per germline. Libraries were prepared by immunoSEQ multiplex PCR; TCRdb keeps only in-frame clonotypes and omits some of them. The sample contains roughly 130,000 clones, 80% to 90% of which appear only once. Here the sequenced sample was peripheral blood, taken from a patient treated with radiotherapy plus ipilimumab. The TCR comes from a human donor with non-small cell lung cancer that progressed on radiotherapy plus ipilimumab. The chain has TRBV6-5 and TRBJ2-3, with 9 bases matching TRBD2. The CDR3 DNA reads TGTGCCTCGAGGACTAGCGGCACAGATACGCAGTATTTT. Its protein product is CASRTSGTDTQYF.